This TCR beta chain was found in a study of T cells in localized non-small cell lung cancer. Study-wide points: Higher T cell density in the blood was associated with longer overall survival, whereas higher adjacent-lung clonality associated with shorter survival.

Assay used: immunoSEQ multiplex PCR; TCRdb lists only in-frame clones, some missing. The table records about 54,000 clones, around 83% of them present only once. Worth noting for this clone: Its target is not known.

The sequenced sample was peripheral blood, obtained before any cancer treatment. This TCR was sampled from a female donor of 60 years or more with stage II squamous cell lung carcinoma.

The CDR3 DNA sequence: TGCGCCAGCAGCTTGTACTCAAATCAGCCCCAGCATTTT. It encodes CASSLYSNQPQHF. V gene TRBV5-1 combines with J gene TRBJ1-5; no firm D call. The germline V and J ends were trimmed by 1 base and 4 bases, with 6 bases remaining between them. CDR1 and CDR2 (germline): SGHRS, YFSETQ. The CDR3 covers 13 residues.